These 14 T cell receptor beta chains came from one sample sequenced in a study of blood T cell repertoires in COVID-19. This table comes from immunoSEQ multiplex PCR, and its TCRdb copy is limited to in-frame clones, with some not included. Altogether roughly 150,000 clones are present, about 85% being singletons, with the ten largest covering 5.5% to 8%. The sequencing input was peripheral blood. The receptor set was obtained from a man aged 80 or over with COVID-19, enrolled during active disease.

CDR3 bases: TGTGCCAGCAGTTCCCGACAGGGGGCTGTTCTTTACAATGAGCAGTTCTTC. Amino acids: CASSSRQGAVLYNEQFF. The chain joins TRBV6-2 or TRBV6-3 to TRBJ2-1; 10 bases agree with TRBD1. V gave up 4 bases and J gave up 4 bases; unmatched junction bases: 10. The CDR3 length is 17 residues. Germline V gene sequence: CDR1 MNHEY, CDR2 SVGEGT.

The chain is built from TRBV18 and TRBJ2-1; D is unresolved. Germline V gives CDR1 KGHSH, CDR2 LQKENI. Deletions cut 2 bases from V and 0 bases from J, with 8 bases between. The CDR3 extends over 15 amino acids. CDR3 sequence (DNA): TGTGCCAGCTCACCAGGGCTGACCTCCTACAATGAGCAGTTCTTC. Amino acids: CASSPGLTSYNEQFF.

Here the CDR3 DNA reads TGTGCCAGCAGGGCCGGGACACAGAACACTGAAGCTTTCTTT. Translating gives CASRAGTQNTEAFF. This sequence joins TRBV6-6 and TRBJ1-1; possibly TRBD1 for D (6 bases). Trimming cost V 6 bases and J 1 base, with 12 bases left between them. Germline CDR1 is MNHNY and CDR2 is SVGAGI (reference sequence). The CDR3 contains 14 residues.

This clone showed up just once. The chain couples TRBV10-2 to TRBJ2-5; D call uncertain. V gave up 0 bases and J gave up 2 bases, with 7 bases separating them. The germline V gene encodes CDR1 WSHSY and CDR2 SAAADI. The CDR3 has 14 amino acids. CDR3 region: CASSESNRQETQYF. DNA of the CDR3: TGCGCCAGCAGTGAGTCGAACCGGCAAGAGACCCAGTACTTC.

The V and J genes are TRBV6-6 and TRBJ2-2, with 10 bases lining up with TRBD1. The CDR3 length is 15 residues. CDR1 and CDR2 (germline): MNHNY, SVGAGI (reference sequence). V gave up 9 bases and J gave up 6 bases; unmatched junction bases: 10. The CDR3 coding sequence is TGTGCCAGTCTTTGGACAGGGGGTATCGCCGGGGAGCTGTTTTTT. As protein: CASLWTGGIAGELFF.

The V gene is TRBV5-6, the J gene TRBJ1-1; 7 bases fit TRBD1. Germline CDR1 SGHDT, CDR2 YYEEEE. J gave up 1 base and V 4 bases, and 4 bases lay outside the gene matches. The CDR3 contains 14 residues. For the CDR3, the DNA is TGTGCCAGCAGCCAGACAGGGACGAACACTGAAGCTTTCTTT. This gives the protein CASSQTGTNTEAFF.

This rearrangement joins TRBV9 to TRBJ1-3; no reliable D call. Germline V gene lookup returns CDR1 SGDLS and CDR2 YYNGEE. This CDR3 comprises 13 residues. V was clipped by 0 bases and J by 4 bases, with 5 bases between them. This CDR3 is CASSVVGGNTIYF. CDR3 DNA: TGTGCCAGCAGCGTAGTCGGGGGAAACACCATATATTTT.

J is TRBJ1-5 and V is TRBV6-5; 7 bases fit TRBD1. The CDR3 is 13 residues long. The J segment lost 9 bases and the V segment lost 5 bases, leaving 7 bases of the junction unmatched. Germline CDR1 MNHEY, CDR2 SVGAGI. This chain's CDR3 is CASSPTQGVPQHF. The CDR3 bases are TGTGCCAGCAGTCCCACCCAGGGGGTGCCCCAGCATTTT.

This rearrangement joins TRBV11-2 to TRBJ2-7; no firm D call. V was trimmed by 4 bases and J by 1 base, leaving 8 bases between them. This CDR3 contains 13 residues. The V gene's germline CDR1 is SGHAT and CDR2 FQNNGV. DNA of the CDR3: TGTGCCAGCAGCTCCTTCCGTTCCTACGAGCAGTACTTC. It specifies CASSSFRSYEQYF.

The J gene is TRBJ1-1, the V gene TRBV6-2 or TRBV6-3; D is unclear. V was cut by 3 bases and J by 7 bases, with 6 bases left in between. The CDR3 totals 11 residues. Germline CDR1 MNHEY, CDR2 SVGEGT. DNA for the CDR3: TGTGCCAGCAGTTATCGGGTTGAAGCTTTCTTT. It specifies CASSYRVEAFF.

This clone has more than one count but fewer than ten. The CDR3 spells CASSLRKHPNYGYTF. The DNA of the CDR3 is TGTGCCAGCAGCCTCAGGAAGCATCCTAACTATGGCTACACCTTC. The J gene is TRBJ1-2, the V gene TRBV7-9; D gene unclear. Trimming removed 5 bases from V and 0 bases from J, with 13 bases in between. The germline V gene has CDR1 SEHNR and CDR2 FQNEAQ (reference sequence). CDR3 size: 15 residues.

The CDR3 spells CASSGQGAGNQPQHF. DNA of the CDR3: TGTGCCAGCAGTGGACAGGGGGCAGGCAATCAGCCCCAGCATTTT. The V gene is TRBV2, the J gene TRBJ1-5; 10 bases fit TRBD1. The CDR3 runs 15 residues. V lost 4 bases and J lost 2; bases outside the gene matches: 2. Germline CDR1 reads SNHLY; CDR2 reads FYNNEI.

CDR3 DNA: TGCGCCAGCAGCCACCTACATGGAGCAGGGGCTTTCTTT. It specifies CASSHLHGAGAFF. V usage is TRBV5-1 and J usage is TRBJ1-1, with D possibly TRBD1 on 5 matching bases. The CDR3 is 13 residues long. V was trimmed by 4 bases and J by 11 bases, leaving 18 bases between them. Germline-derived CDR1 and CDR2 are SGHRS and YFSETQ.

This chain joins TRBV3-1 (or the pseudogene TRBV3-2) and TRBJ2-1; D perhaps matches TRBD2 (5 bases). This CDR3 region has 17 residues. The germline V and J ends were trimmed by 2 bases and 1 base, with 15 bases remaining between them. CDR1 and CDR2 (germline): LGHDT, YNNKEL (reference sequence). CDR3 sequence: CASSQLYRGASYNEQFF. The CDR3 nucleotides read TGTGCCAGCAGCCAACTGTACCGGGGAGCTTCCTACAATGAGCAGTTCTTC.